The TCR beta chain described here comes from a study of blood T cells in healthy people across ages. The V segment lost 0 bases and the J segment 8 bases; nucleotides outside the gene matches: 9. This CDR3 is built from 17 residues. Per germline, CDR1 SGDLS and CDR2 YYNGEE. Primed by a sample-barcoded 5' primer and a J-beta primer mix, a second PCR proceeded for roughly 7 to 11 cycles. A 12-random-nucleotide template-switch adaptor tagged each cDNA molecule. TCRdb reanalysed the 5' RACE reads using MiXCR and keeps one entry per CDR3 protein. The table has approximately 1,000,000 distinct CDR3 sequences, 45% seen once.

This clonotype originated in a woman aged 55-70 years in good health. Input material: blood. The J gene is TRBJ2-1, the V gene TRBV9, with 12 bases matching TRBD2. CDR3 DNA: TGTGCCAGCAGCGTAGCTCGGAAGACTAGCGGGAGTGATGAGCAGTTCTTC. It is translated as CASSVARKTSGSDEQFF.